This T cell receptor (beta chain) stems from a study of OX40 agonist ivuxolimab in advanced cancers. Study results and limitations: By week 6 at 0.1 to 3.0 mg/kg, blood CD4+ and CD8+ T cells had expanded clonally.

Sequencing used immunoSEQ multiplex PCR; TCRdb keeps in-frame clones, though not all of them. Altogether about 57,000 clones are present, 85% to 95% being singletons, with the ten largest covering about 25%. Trimming stripped 8 bases from V and 0 bases from J, with 8 bases between. From germline, CDR1 is ENHRY and CDR2 SYGVKD. The length of the CDR3 is 13 residues. With autoimmune disease history or systemic immunosuppression, patients were excluded. Points on this clone: As yet, its antigen is unknown.

The V call is TRBV10-3, the J call TRBJ2-1; TRBD2 might be the D (6 bases). This receptor was taken from an adult with an advanced solid tumor such as melanoma, head and neck, liver or kidney cancer. The specimen comprised CD4+ or CD8+ T cells sorted from blood, sampled in a trial of the OX40 agonist ivuxolimab. Here the CDR3 DNA reads TGTGCCATCGCGGGGAGCTCCTACAATGAGCAGTTCTTC. It is translated as CAIAGSSYNEQFF.